The sequence of this T cell receptor (beta chain) was determined in a study of blood T cell repertoires in COVID-19. The protocol was immunoSEQ multiplex PCR, while the TCRdb copy is restricted to in-frame clones and leaves out a portion. The sample lists 110,000 to 150,000 clones; 85% to 90% were seen once. The V end lost 5 bases, the J end lost 9 bases, and 14 bases lay between the germline ends. CDR1 and CDR2 (germline): MNHEY, SVGAGI. The CDR3 totals 13 residues. Sequencing was carried out using peripheral blood. This sequence was found in a woman in her sixties or seventies with acute or convalescent COVID-19. This chain uses TRBV6-5 with TRBJ2-4, with D maybe TRBD1 (6 bases). CDR3 DNA sequence: TGTGCCAGCAGTAGGGGGACATTCGTCATTCAGTACTTC. Protein sequence: CASSRGTFVIQYF.